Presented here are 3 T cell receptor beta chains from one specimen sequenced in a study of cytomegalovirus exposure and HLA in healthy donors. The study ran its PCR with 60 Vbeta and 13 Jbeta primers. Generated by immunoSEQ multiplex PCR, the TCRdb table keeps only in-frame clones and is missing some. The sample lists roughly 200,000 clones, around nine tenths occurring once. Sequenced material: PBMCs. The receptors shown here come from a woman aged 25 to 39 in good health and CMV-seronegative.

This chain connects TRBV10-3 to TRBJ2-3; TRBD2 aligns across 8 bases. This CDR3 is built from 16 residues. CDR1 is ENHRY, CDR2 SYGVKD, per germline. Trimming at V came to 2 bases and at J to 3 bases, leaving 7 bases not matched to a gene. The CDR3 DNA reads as TGTGCCATCAGTGAGAAGGGAATAGCGGGGACAGATACGCAGTATTTT. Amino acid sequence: CAISEKGIAGTDTQYF.

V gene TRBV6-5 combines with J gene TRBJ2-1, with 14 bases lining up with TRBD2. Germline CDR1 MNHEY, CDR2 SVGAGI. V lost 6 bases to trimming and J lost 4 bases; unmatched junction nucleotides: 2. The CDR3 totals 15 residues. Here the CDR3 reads CASSRLAGGYNEQFF. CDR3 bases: TGTGCCAGCAGCCGACTAGCGGGAGGGTACAATGAGCAGTTCTTC.

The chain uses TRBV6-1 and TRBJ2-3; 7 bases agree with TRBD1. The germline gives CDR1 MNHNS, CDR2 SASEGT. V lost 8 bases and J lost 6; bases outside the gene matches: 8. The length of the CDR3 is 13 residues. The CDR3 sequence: CASAEQGWDTQYF. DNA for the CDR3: TGTGCCAGCGCGGAACAGGGGTGGGATACGCAGTATTTT.